The rows below give T cell receptor beta chains drawn from one sample of a study of beta chain features in type 1 diabetes. TCRdb's copy holds only in-frame clones and misses some; the assay was immunoSEQ multiplex PCR. The table lists about 350,000 clones, roughly 21% of them singletons. Material: naive CD4+ T cells from blood. These receptors came from a woman aged 18-35 years in good health. Each CDR3 is given with its conserved first and last residue. The D gene is left open where the match is weak. Only part of the rows carry a size: once, few, many, or a class if the clone is expanded.

d_call	v_call	j_call	clone_size	cdr3_aa	cdr3_nt
NA	TRBV30	TRBJ2-2	few	CAWNRVPGTGELFF	TGTGCCTGGAATCGGGTCCCGGGAACCGGGGAGCTGTTTTTT
NA	TRBV11-2	TRBJ2-6	NA	CASSPRTAAMSGANVLTF	TGTGCCAGCAGCCCGCGGACAGCGGCGATGTCTGGGGCCAACGTCCTGACTTTC
TRBD2	TRBV30	TRBJ2-3	few	CAWSAPSGRTDTQYF	TGTGCCTGGAGTGCGCCTAGCGGGAGGACAGATACGCAGTATTTT
TRBD2	TRBV7-9	TRBJ2-3	NA	CASSLRNSGRAKDTQYF	TGTGCCAGCAGCTTAAGGAATTCCGGGAGGGCCAAGGATACGCAGTATTTT
TRBD1	TRBV6-5	TRBJ1-1	few	CASSFQDRGPEAFF	TGTGCCAGCTCCTTCCAAGACAGGGGCCCTGAAGCTTTCTTT
NA	TRBV6-1	TRBJ1-5	few	CASSPTYGNQPQHF	TGTGCCAGCAGCCCGACTTATGGCAATCAGCCCCAGCATTTT
TRBD2	TRBV10-2	TRBJ2-5	NA	CASSDPLAGVSETQYF	TGCGCCAGCAGTGACCCATTAGCGGGAGTGTCGGAGACCCAGTACTTC
NA	TRBV18	TRBJ2-5	few	CASSPTTGQETQYF	TGTGCCAGCTCACCTACGACAGGACAAGAGACCCAGTACTTC
TRBD2	TRBV5-5	TRBJ2-1	NA	CASSGLAGYNEQFF	TGTGCCAGCAGCGGACTAGCGGGGTACAATGAGCAGTTCTTC
TRBD1	TRBV30	TRBJ2-7	few	CAWRTGGSLEQYF	TGTGCCTGGAGGACAGGGGGCTCTTTAGAGCAGTACTTC
NA	TRBV5-1	TRBJ2-1	NA	CASSLIDKSEQFF	TGCGCCAGCAGCTTGATTGATAAGAGTGAGCAGTTCTTC
NA	TRBV11-2	TRBJ2-5	NA	CASSRDQETQYF	TGTGCCAGCAGCCGAGACCAAGAGACCCAGTACTTC
NA	TRBV10-3	TRBJ2-5	few	CATEDSPETQYF	TGTGCCACCGAGGACTCCCCGGAGACCCAGTACTTC
NA	TRBV2	TRBJ1-5	few	CASKLQANQPQHF	TGTGCCAGCAAGTTACAGGCCAATCAGCCCCAGCATTTT
NA	TRBV4-1	TRBJ2-1	few	CASSQGGGSSYNEQFF	TGCGCCAGCAGCCAAGGTGGGGGGAGCTCCTACAATGAGCAGTTCTTC
NA	TRBV30	TRBJ2-5	few	CAWSTTRPYF	TGTGCCTGGAGTACGACTCGACCGTACTTC
TRBD2	TRBV18	TRBJ2-1	few	CASSPLKREVNEQFF	TGTGCCAGCTCACCACTGAAGCGGGAGGTAAATGAGCAGTTCTTC
TRBD1	TRBV7-2	TRBJ2-3	NA	CASSPRDRDWDTQYF	TGTGCCAGCAGCCCCAGGGACAGGGACTGGGATACGCAGTATTTT
TRBD1	TRBV9	TRBJ2-1	few	CASSKTQGDNEQFF	TGTGCCAGCAGCAAGACACAGGGGGACAATGAGCAGTTCTTC
NA	TRBV18	TRBJ1-2	few	CASSPVGVNYGYTF	TGTGCCAGCTCACCAGTAGGGGTTAACTATGGCTACACCTTC
TRBD2	TRBV4-1	TRBJ2-7	NA	CASSETSGQSSYEQYF	TGCGCCAGCAGCGAGACTAGCGGTCAAAGCTCCTACGAGCAGTACTTC
NA	TRBV14	TRBJ2-4	few	CASSQDSRGIQYF	TGTGCCAGCAGCCAAGACAGCCGGGGCATTCAGTACTTC
NA	TRBV6-1	TRBJ2-2	few	CASSGYSVNGELFF	TGTGCCAGCAGTGGCTACAGTGTGAACGGGGAGCTGTTTTTT
NA	TRBV19	TRBJ1-1	NA	CASTLKGAQNTEAFF	TGTGCCAGCACCCTCAAGGGAGCGCAGAACACTGAAGCTTTCTTT
TRBD1	TRBV7-2	TRBJ1-2	few	CASSLAGTGVYGYTF	TGTGCCAGCAGCTTAGCCGGGACAGGGGTCTATGGCTACACCTTC
NA	TRBV28	TRBJ2-7	NA	CASRTPAGPSYEQYF	TGTGCCAGCAGAACCCCTGCGGGACCCTCCTACGAGCAGTACTTC
TRBD1	TRBV30	TRBJ1-1	few	CAWTGGWTEAFF	TGTGCCTGGACAGGGGGTTGGACTGAAGCTTTCTTT
NA	TRBV7-6	TRBJ1-1	few	CASSPPLGEGTEAFF	TGTGCCAGCAGCCCCCCCCTGGGGGAGGGCACTGAAGCTTTCTTT
NA	TRBV30	TRBJ1-1	NA	CACHVPATFF	TGTGCCTGTCACGTCCCAGCGACTTTCTTT
NA	TRBV29-1	TRBJ1-2	few	CSVVDSPRDYGYTF	TGCAGCGTTGTCGACAGCCCTCGGGACTATGGCTACACCTTC
TRBD1	TRBV5-1	TRBJ2-6	once	CASSRPGGSGANVLTF	TGCGCCAGCAGCAGACCAGGGGGCTCTGGGGCCAACGTCCTGACTTTC
NA	TRBV7-3	TRBJ2-3	few	CASSPASRGGDTQYF	TGTGCCAGCAGCCCCGCCTCGCGGGGAGGAGATACGCAGTATTTT
NA	TRBV5-1	TRBJ1-1	few	CASSSPEGGTEAFF	TGCGCCAGCAGCTCGCCCGAGGGTGGAACTGAAGCTTTCTTT
TRBD2	TRBV4-1	TRBJ2-3	few	CASSQPVGRGVHTDTQYF	TGCGCCAGCAGCCAGCCAGTGGGGCGGGGGGTCCACACAGATACGCAGTATTTT
NA	TRBV18	TRBJ1-6	few	CASSPVRGANNSPLHF	TGTGCCAGCTCCCCCGTTAGGGGCGCGAATAATTCACCCCTCCACTTT
NA	TRBV7-6	TRBJ2-7	NA	CASSLNPTLSYEQYF	TGTGCCAGCAGCTTAAATCCGACACTCTCCTACGAGCAGTACTTC
NA	TRBV6-6	TRBJ2-1	few	CASSYSRDRDNEQFF	TGTGCCAGCAGTTATTCGCGGGACAGAGACAATGAGCAGTTCTTC
TRBD1	TRBV5-6	TRBJ1-2	NA	CASSETGGNYYGYTF	TGTGCCAGCAGCGAGACAGGGGGCAACTACTATGGCTACACCTTC
NA	TRBV4-2	TRBJ2-4	NA	CASSQDFSGVAKNIQYF	TGTGCCAGCAGCCAAGATTTCTCCGGAGTAGCCAAAAACATTCAGTACTTC
NA	TRBV5-1	TRBJ2-5	NA	CASSFGGAEETQYF	TGCGCCAGCAGCTTCGGAGGGGCAGAAGAGACCCAGTACTTC
TRBD1	TRBV25-1	TRBJ2-7	NA	CASDGTGNEQYF	TGTGCCAGCGACGGGACAGGTAACGAGCAGTACTTC